This TCR beta chain was sequenced for a study of cytomegalovirus exposure and HLA in healthy donors. Study observations and caveats: Specific recognition of CMV antigens was confirmed in vitro for three chains (all CMV-associated). Most subjects' HLA-A and HLA-B alleles were reportedly predicted from TCR beta sequences. Donors were assumed by presence/absence analyses to have roughly uniform sequencing depth.

Primers for the PCR totalled 60 Vbeta and 13 Jbeta. Original handling: Approximately 73 million unique TCR beta chains, roughly 10 million shared, were counted in a later analysis. Sequencing used immunoSEQ multiplex PCR; TCRdb keeps in-frame clones, though not all of them. V and J calls and clone size come straight from that table; D and trimming were deduced from the DNA. This sample yields tens of thousands of clones, of which 80% are seen a single time; 6% to 9.5% belongs to the top ten. This clone was seen a few times. The target antigen is unknown. CDR1 and CDR2 from the germline V gene are SGHTA and FQGNSA. With 5 bases clipped from V and 4 bases from J, the junction kept 7 bases outside the gene matches. The CDR3 runs to 14 residues.

Source material: PBMCs. The receptor comes from a man aged 30 to 45 in good health and CMV-seronegative. The V gene is TRBV7-2, the J gene TRBJ1-1; 7 bases are shared with TRBD1. Here the CDR3 DNA reads TGTGCCAGCAGCCGCACAGGGGCGGTCACTGAAGCTTTCTTT. The encoded protein is CASSRTGAVTEAFF.